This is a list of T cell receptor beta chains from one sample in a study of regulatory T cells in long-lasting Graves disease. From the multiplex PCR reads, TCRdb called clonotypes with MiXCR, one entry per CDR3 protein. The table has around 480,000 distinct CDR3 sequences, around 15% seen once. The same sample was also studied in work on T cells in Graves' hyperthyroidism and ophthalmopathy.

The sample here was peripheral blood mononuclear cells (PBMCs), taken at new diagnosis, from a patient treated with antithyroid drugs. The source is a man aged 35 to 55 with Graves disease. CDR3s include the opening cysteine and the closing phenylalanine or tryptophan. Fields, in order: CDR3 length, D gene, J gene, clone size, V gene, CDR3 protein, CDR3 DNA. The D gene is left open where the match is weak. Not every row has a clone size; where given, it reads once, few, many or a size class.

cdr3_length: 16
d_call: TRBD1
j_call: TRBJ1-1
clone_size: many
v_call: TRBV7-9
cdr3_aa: CASSLMGGQGNTEAFF
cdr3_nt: TGTGCCAGCAGCTTAATGGGAGGACAGGGGAACACTGAAGCTTTCTTT

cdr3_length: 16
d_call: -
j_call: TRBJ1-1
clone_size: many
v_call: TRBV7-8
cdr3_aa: CASRPPGLPTGTEAFF
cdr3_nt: TGTGCCAGCAGGCCGCCGGGACTCCCGACGGGCACTGAAGCTTTCTTT

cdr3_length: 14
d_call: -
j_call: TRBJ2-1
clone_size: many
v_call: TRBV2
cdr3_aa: CASLNSQQGNEQFF
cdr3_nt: TGTGCCAGCTTAAACAGCCAGCAGGGCAATGAGCAGTTCTTC

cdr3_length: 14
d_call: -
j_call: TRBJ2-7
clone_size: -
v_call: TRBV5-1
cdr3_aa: CASSLKGPSYEQYF
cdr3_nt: TGCGCCAGCAGCTTAAAGGGGCCGTCCTACGAGCAGTACTTC

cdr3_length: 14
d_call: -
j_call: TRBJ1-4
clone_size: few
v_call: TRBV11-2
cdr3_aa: CASSLRLINEKLFF
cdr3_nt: TGTGCCAGCAGCTTAAGACTGATCAATGAAAAACTGTTTTTT

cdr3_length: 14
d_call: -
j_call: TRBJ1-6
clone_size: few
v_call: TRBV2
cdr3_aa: CASSEHGGNSPLHF
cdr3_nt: TGTGCCAGCAGTGAACATGGAGGGAATTCACCCCTCCACTTT

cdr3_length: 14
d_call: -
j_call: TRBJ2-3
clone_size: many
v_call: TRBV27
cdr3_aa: CASSFYRVPDTQYF
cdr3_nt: TGTGCCAGCAGTTTTTACAGGGTGCCAGATACGCAGTATTTT

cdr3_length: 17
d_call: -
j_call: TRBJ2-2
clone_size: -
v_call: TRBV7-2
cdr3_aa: CASSLVPGRVRPGELFF
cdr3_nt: TGTGCCAGCAGCTTAGTGCCCGGGCGAGTCAGGCCCGGGGAGCTGTTTTTT

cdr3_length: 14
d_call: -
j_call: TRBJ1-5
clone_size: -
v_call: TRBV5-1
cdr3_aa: CASSLDGGKEPQHF
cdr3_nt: TGCGCCAGCAGCTTGGATGGGGGGAAGGAGCCCCAGCATTTT

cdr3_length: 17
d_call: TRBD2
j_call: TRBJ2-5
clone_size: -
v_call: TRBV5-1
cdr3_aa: CASSLTSGTSGRVPRFF
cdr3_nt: TGCGCCAGCAGCTTGACATCCGGGACTAGCGGGAGAGTCCCCCGGTTCTTC

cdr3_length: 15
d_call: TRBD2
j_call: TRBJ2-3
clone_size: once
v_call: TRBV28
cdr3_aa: CASSLGGSGSDTQYF
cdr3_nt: TGTGCCAGCAGCTTAGGGGGGAGCGGGAGCGATACGCAGTATTTT

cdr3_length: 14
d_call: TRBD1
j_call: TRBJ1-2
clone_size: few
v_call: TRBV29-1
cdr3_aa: CSVEETGGGYGYTF
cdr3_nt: TGCAGCGTGGAGGAGACAGGGGGCGGCTATGGCTACACCTTC

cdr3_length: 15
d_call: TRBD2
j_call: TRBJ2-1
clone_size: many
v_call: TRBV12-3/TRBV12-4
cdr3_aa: CASSPLAGGSNEQFF
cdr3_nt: TGTGCCAGCAGCCCTCTAGCGGGAGGGTCAAATGAGCAGTTCTTC

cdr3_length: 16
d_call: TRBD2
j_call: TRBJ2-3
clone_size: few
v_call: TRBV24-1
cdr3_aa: CATSDFAGGGTDTQYF
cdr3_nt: TGTGCCACCAGTGATTTTGCGGGAGGAGGCACAGATACGCAGTATTTT

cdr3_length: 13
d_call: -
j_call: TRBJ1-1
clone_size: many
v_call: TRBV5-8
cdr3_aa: CASNSRGNTEAFF
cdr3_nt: TGTGCCAGCAATTCTCGGGGGAACACTGAAGCTTTCTTT

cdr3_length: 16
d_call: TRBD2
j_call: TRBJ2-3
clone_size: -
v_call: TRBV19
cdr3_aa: CASSLGTSASTDTQYF
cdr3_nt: TGTGCCAGTAGTCTCGGGACTAGCGCTTCCACAGATACGCAGTATTTT

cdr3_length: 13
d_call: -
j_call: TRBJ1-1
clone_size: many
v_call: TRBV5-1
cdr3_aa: CASRGVGPTEAFF
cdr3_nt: TGCGCCAGCAGAGGAGTGGGTCCCACTGAAGCTTTCTTT

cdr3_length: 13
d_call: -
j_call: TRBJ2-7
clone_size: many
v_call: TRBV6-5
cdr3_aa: CASSYSRTYEQYF
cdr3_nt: TGTGCCAGCAGTTACTCCCGAACCTACGAGCAGTACTTC

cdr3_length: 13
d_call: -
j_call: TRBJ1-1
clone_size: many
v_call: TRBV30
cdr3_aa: CAYAVRKDTEAFF
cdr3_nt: TGTGCCTACGCGGTTAGGAAGGACACTGAAGCTTTCTTT

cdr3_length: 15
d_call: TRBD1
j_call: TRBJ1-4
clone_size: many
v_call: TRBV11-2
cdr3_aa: CASSLRGQSNEKLFF
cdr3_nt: TGTGCCAGCAGCTTAAGGGGACAGTCTAATGAAAAACTGTTTTTT

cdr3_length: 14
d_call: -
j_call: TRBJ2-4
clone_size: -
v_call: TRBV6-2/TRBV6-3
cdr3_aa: CASSSRDNTGIQYF
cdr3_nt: TGTGCCAGCAGTTCCCGGGACAACACGGGGATTCAGTACTTC

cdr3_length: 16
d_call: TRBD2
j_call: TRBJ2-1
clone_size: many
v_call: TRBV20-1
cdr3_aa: CSARELAGLDFNEQFF
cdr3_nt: TGCAGTGCTAGGGAACTAGCGGGCCTTGACTTCAATGAGCAGTTCTTC

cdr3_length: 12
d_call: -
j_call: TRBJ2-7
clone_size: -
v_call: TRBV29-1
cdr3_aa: CSVAGAVYEQYF
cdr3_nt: TGCAGCGTTGCGGGAGCGGTCTACGAGCAGTACTTC

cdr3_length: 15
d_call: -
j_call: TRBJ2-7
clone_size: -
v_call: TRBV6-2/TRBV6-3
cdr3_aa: CASTISGGGFYEQYF
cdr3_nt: TGTGCCAGCACCATTAGCGGAGGAGGGTTCTACGAGCAGTACTTC

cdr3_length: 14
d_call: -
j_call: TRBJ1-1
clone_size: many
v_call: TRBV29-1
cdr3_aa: CSVGPLGLVTEAFF
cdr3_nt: TGCAGCGTTGGGCCCTTGGGGTTGGTCACTGAAGCTTTCTTT

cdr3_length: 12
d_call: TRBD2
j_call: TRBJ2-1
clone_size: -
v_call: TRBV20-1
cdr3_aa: CSATLAGGPQFF
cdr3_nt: TGCAGTGCCACACTAGCGGGAGGGCCCCAGTTCTTC

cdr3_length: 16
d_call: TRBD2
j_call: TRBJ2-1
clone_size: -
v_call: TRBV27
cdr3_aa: CASSAGLAAFYNEQFF
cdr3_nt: TGTGCCAGCAGTGCCGGACTAGCGGCTTTTTACAATGAGCAGTTCTTC

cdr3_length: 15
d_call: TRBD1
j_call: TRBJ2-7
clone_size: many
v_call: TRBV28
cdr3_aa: CASSWGGTGSNEQYF
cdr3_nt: TGTGCCAGCAGTTGGGGCGGGACAGGGTCCAACGAGCAGTACTTC

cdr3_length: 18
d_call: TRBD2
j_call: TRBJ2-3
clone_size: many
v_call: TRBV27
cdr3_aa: CASSYTGLAGGGTDTQYF
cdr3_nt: TGTGCCAGCAGTTATACTGGACTAGCGGGAGGTGGCACAGATACGCAGTATTTT

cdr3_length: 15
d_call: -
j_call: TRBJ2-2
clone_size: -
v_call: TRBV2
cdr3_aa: CASTTPLGGYGELFF
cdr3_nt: TGTGCCAGCACTACCCCCTTGGGGGGTTACGGGGAGCTGTTTTTT

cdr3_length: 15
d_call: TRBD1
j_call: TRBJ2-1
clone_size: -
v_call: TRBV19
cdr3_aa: CASSILGQGLDEQFF
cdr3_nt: TGTGCCAGTAGTATTCTGGGACAGGGCTTGGATGAGCAGTTCTTC

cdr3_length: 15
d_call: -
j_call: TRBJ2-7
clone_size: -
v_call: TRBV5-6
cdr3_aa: CASSFGPVNTYEQYF
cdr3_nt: TGTGCCAGCAGCTTTGGGCCAGTAAATACCTACGAGCAGTACTTC

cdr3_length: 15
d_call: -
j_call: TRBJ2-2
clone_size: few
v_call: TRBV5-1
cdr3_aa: CASSRQTGNTGELFF
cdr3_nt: TGCGCCAGCAGCCGCCAAACCGGGAACACCGGGGAGCTGTTTTTT

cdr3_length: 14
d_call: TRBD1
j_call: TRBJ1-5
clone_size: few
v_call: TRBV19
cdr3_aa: CASSWQGVGQPQHF
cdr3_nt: TGTGCCAGTAGTTGGCAGGGGGTAGGGCAGCCCCAGCATTTT

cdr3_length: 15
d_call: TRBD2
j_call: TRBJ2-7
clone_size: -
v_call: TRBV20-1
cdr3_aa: CSAKGLAGGGYEQYF
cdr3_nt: TGCAGTGCCAAGGGACTAGCGGGAGGAGGATACGAGCAGTACTTC

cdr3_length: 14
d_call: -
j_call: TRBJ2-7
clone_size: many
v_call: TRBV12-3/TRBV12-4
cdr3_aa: CASSFGDQTYEQYF
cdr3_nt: TGTGCCAGCAGTTTTGGAGACCAAACCTACGAGCAGTACTTC

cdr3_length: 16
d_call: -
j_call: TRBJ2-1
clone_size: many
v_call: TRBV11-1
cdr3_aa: CASSRWRQGTYNEQFF
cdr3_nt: TGTGCCAGCAGCCGCTGGCGGCAGGGTACCTACAATGAGCAGTTCTTC

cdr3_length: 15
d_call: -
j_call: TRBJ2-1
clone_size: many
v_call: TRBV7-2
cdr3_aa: CASSPALGSYNEQFF
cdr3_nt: TGTGCCAGCAGCCCGGCCCTGGGCTCCTACAATGAGCAGTTCTTC

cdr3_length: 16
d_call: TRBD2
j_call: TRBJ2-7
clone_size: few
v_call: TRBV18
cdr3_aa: CASSRVGSGRGNEQYF
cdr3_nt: TGTGCCAGCTCAAGGGTTGGTAGCGGGAGAGGGAACGAGCAGTACTTC

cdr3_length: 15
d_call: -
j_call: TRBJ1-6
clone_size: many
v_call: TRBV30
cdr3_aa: CAWSAASSYNSPLHF
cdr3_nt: TGTGCCTGGAGTGCGGCAAGCTCCTATAATTCACCCCTCCACTTT

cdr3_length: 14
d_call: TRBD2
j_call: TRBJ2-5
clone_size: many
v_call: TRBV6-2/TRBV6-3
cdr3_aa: CASSPSGRAHSQYF
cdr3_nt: TGTGCCAGCAGCCCCAGCGGGAGGGCTCATTCCCAGTACTTC

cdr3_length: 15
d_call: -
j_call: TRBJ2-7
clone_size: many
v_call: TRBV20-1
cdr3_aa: CSAVPMVRRVNEQYF
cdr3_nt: TGCAGTGCTGTCCCAATGGTCCGGAGGGTAAACGAGCAGTACTTC

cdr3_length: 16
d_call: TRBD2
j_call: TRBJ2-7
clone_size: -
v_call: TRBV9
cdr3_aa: CASSEGLAGGQYEQYF
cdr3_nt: TGTGCCAGCAGCGAAGGACTAGCGGGAGGGCAATACGAGCAGTACTTC

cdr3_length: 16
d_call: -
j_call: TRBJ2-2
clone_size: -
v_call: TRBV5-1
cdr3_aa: CASSLESGAGTGELFF
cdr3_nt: TGCGCCAGCAGCTTGGAATCAGGGGCAGGCACCGGGGAGCTGTTTTTT

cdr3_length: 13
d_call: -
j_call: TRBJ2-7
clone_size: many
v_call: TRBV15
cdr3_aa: CATSRELTYEQYF
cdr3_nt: TGTGCCACCAGCAGAGAACTAACCTACGAGCAGTACTTC

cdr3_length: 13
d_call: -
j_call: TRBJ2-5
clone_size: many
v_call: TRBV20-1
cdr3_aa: CSAREPGAGTQYF
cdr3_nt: TGCAGTGCTAGAGAACCAGGGGCCGGGACCCAGTACTTC

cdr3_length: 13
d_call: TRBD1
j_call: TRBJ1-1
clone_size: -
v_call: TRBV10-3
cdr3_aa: CAASPGGRTEAFF
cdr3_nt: TGTGCCGCGTCGCCAGGGGGTCGGACTGAAGCTTTCTTT

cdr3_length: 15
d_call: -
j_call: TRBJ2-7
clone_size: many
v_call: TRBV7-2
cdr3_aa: CASRLEGGTAYEQYF
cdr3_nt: TGTGCCAGCAGGCTAGAAGGCGGGACAGCATACGAGCAGTACTTC

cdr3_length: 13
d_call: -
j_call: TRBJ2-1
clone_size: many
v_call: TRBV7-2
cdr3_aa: CASSLVSISEQFF
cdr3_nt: TGTGCCAGCAGCTTAGTTTCGATTTCTGAGCAGTTCTTC

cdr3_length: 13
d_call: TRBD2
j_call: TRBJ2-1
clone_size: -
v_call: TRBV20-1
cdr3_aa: CSAGLAGGHEQFF
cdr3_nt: TGCAGTGCTGGACTAGCGGGAGGCCACGAGCAGTTCTTC